This TCR beta chain was sequenced in a study of vaccination and CD4 T cells after COVID-19. Study information: Convalescent patients had positive nasal swab PCR results for SARS-CoV-2. Disease was mild in about nine and severe in one. Convalescent persons amounted to six males plus four females, two of whom were Hispanic. Findings and caveats of the study: In convalescent patients, 304 of 307 vaccine-specific clones were spike mono-reactive.

Specified treatment: approximately nine-day PBMC culture with coronavirus spike peptide pools or control peptides (ViraFEST assay). Of note for this clonotype: Its antigen is currently unknown.

Sequencing of cultured CD4+ T cell DNA used the Oncomine TCR Beta short-read assay. Via MiXCR, TCRdb re-called the PCR reads, giving one row per CDR3 protein. The data show around 14,000 distinct CDR3 sequences, approximately 25% seen once. This receptor was identified in a human donor who had recovered from COVID-19. Material: CD4+ T cells from blood, cultured in vitro, obtained after SARS-CoV-2 vaccination.

CDR3 in amino acids: CASSQGQGLAAYEQYF. CDR3 bases: TGTGCCAGCAGCCAAGGGCAGGGACTAGCGGCCTACGAGCAGTACTTC. The chain links TRBV3-1 to TRBJ2-7, with TRBD2 matching 11 bases. The ends lost 1 base at V and 2 bases at J; junction bases unmatched: 4. The CDR3 length is 16 residues. The germline CDR1 and CDR2 sequences are LGHDT and YNNKEL (reference sequence).